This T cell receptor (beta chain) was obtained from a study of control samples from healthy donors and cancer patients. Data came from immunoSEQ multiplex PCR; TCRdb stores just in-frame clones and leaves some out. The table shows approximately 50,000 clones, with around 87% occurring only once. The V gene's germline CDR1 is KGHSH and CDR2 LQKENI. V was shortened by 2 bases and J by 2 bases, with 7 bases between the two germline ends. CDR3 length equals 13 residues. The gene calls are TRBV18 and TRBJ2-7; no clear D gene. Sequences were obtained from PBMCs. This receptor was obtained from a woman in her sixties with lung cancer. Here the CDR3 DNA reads TGTGCCAGCTCACCAGCAGGAACCTACGAGCAGTACTTC. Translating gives CASSPAGTYEQYF.